This paragraph covers one TCR beta chain sequence. Per the authors' pipeline: It was from reference gene primer amplification that nucleated cell counts were estimated. The protocol was immunoSEQ multiplex PCR, while the TCRdb copy is restricted to in-frame clones and leaves out a portion. The V and J calls and clone size were taken over from that table, and D and trimming were inferred from the DNA. The repertoire includes about 310,000 clones, 80% to 90% of them detected once, and 1% sits in the top ten. Germline V gene lookup returns CDR1 SGDLS and CDR2 YYNGEE. The CDR3 loop spans 15 amino acids. V shed 3 bases and J shed 2 bases, with 11 bases lying between them. The data belong to a study of blood T cell repertoires in COVID-19. Study summary: COVID-19 samples from acute and convalescent phases originated in the United States, Italy and Spain. The cDNA or gDNA used as material had been derived from T cells, B-cell-depleted T cells, or PBMCs.

Material: peripheral blood. This receptor was taken from a middle-aged man with active or convalescent COVID-19. The V and J genes are TRBV9 and TRBJ1-4; the D gene is possibly TRBD1 (5 bases). CDR3 sequence reads: CASSGPPGTNEKLFF. The CDR3 DNA reads as TGTGCCAGCAGCGGTCCTCCAGGGACTAATGAAAAACTGTTTTTT.